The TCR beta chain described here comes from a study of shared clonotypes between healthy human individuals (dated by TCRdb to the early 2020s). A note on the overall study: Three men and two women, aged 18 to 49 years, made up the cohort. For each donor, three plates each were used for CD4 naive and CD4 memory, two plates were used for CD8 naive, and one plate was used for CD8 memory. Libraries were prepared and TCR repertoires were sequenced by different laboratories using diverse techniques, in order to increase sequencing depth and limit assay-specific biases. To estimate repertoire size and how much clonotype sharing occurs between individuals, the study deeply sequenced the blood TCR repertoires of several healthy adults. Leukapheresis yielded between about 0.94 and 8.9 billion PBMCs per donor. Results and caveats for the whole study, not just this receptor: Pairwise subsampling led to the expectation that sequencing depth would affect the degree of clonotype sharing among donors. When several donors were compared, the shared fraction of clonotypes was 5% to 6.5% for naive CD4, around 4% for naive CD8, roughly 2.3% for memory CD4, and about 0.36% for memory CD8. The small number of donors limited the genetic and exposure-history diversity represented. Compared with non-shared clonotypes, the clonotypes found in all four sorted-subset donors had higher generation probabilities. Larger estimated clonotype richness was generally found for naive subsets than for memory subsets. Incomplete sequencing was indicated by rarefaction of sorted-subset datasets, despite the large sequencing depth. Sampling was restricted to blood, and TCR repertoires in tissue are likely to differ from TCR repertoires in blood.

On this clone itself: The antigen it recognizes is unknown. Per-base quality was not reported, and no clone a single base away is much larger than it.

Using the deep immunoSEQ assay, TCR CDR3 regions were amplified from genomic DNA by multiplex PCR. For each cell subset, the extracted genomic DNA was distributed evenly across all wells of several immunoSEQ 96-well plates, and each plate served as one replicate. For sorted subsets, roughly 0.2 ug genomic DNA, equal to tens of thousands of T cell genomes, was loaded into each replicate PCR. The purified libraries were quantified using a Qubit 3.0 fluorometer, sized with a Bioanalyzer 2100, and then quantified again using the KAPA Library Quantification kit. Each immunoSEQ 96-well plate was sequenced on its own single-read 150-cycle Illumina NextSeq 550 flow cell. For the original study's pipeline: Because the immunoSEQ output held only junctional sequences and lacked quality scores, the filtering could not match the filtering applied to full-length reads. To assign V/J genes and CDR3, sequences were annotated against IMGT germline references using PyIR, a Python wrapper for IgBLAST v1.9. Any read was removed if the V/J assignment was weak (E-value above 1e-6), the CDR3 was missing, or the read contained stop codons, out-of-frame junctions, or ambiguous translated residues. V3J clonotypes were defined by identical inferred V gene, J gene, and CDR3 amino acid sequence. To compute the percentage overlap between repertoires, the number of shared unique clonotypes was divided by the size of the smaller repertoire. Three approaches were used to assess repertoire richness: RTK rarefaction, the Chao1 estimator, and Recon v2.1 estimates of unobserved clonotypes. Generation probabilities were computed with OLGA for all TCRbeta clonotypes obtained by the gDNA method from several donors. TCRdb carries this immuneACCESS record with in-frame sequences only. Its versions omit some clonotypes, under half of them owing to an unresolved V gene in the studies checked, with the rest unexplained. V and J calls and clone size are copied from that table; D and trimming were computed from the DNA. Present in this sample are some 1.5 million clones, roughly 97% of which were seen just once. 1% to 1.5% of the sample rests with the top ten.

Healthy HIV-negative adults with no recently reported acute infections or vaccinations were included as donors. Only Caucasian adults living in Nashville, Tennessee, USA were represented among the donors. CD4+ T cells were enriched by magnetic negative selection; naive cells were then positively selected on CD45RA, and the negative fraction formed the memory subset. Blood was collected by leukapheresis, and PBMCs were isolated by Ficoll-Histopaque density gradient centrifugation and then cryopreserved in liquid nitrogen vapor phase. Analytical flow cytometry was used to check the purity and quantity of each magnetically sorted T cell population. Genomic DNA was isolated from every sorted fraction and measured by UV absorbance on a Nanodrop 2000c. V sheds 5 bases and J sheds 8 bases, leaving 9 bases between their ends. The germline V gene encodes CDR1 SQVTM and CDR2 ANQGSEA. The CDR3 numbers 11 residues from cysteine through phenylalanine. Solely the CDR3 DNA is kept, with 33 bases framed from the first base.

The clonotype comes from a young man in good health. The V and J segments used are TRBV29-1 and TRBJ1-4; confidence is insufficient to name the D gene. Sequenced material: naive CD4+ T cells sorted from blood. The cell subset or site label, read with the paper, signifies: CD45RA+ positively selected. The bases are TGCAGCGTTCGAGAGTTGGAAAAACTGTTTTTT. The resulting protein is CSVRELEKLFF. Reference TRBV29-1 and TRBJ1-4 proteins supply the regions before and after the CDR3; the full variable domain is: SAVISQKPSRDICQRGTSLTIQCQVDSQVTMMFWYRQQPGQSLTLIATANQGSEATYESGFVIDKFPISRPNLTFSTLTVSNMSPEDSSIYLCSVRELEKLFFGSGTQLSVL.